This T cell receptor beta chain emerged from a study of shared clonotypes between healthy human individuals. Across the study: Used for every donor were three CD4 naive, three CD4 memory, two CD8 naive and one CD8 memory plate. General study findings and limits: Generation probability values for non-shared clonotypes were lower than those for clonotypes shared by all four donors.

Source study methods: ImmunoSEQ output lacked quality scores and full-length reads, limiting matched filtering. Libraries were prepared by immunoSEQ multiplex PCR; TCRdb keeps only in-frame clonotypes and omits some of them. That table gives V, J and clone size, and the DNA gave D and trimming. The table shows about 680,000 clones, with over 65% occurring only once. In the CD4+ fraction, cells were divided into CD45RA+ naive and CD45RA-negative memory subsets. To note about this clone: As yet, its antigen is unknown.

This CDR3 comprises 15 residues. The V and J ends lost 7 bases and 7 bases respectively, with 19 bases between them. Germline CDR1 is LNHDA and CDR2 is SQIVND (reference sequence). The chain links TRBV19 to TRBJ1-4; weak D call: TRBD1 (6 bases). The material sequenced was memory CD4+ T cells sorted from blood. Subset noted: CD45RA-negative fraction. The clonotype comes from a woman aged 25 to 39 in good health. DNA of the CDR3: TGTGCCAGTAAGAGCTCTCGGACAGTGAGTGAAAAACTGTTTTTT. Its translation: CASKSSRTVSEKLFF.